This TCR beta chain was sequenced for a study of CD8 T cell repertoires and HIV-1 epitope variants. On the study more broadly: Separate wells received one of Twenty-five Gag or Nef variant peptides. Study-wide findings and caveats: Beta chains alone show antigen proliferation, not cytokine profile or function.

The CDR3 is 15 residues long. Per germline, CDR1 LNHDA and CDR2 SQIVND (reference sequence). Trimming stripped 3 bases from V and 7 bases from J, with 18 bases between. The protocol was immunoSEQ multiplex PCR, while the TCRdb copy is restricted to in-frame clones and leaves out a portion. This sample has several thousand clones, with around 69% found just once. Comment on this clone: As yet, its antigen is unknown.

The sequence derives from a male donor with HIV. What was sequenced was cultured CD8+ T cells derived from PBMCs. The chain carries TRBV19 and TRBJ1-1; maybe TRBD1 (5 bases). CDR3 DNA sequence: TGTGCCAGTAGTATCAGTCTCTCCCCAGGGAATGAAGCTTTCTTT. It codes for CASSISLSPGNEAFF.